This TCR beta chain was identified during a study of blood T cell repertoires in COVID-19. The CDR3 is 13 residues long. V lost 4 bases to trimming and J lost 3 bases; unmatched junction nucleotides: 6. The germline CDR1 and CDR2 sequences are GTSNPN and SVGIG (reference sequence). Method: immunoSEQ multiplex PCR; TCRdb's copy keeps in-frame clones and lacks some. The sample yields a few hundred thousand clones, around nine tenths seen once. Membership in each cohort depended on participant-reported clinical history. The rearrangement joins TRBV30 to TRBJ2-7, with 7 bases that match TRBD1. Material: PBMCs or T cells enriched from blood (not recorded which). The source of this sequence is a woman aged 40-49 years who had recovered from COVID-19. CDR3 sequence reads: CAWNPGGNYEQYF. The CDR3 nucleotides are TGTGCCTGGAATCCAGGGGGTAACTACGAGCAGTACTTC.